This T cell receptor (beta chain) was recorded in a study of radiotherapy plus CTLA-4 blockade in lung cancer (dated by TCRdb to 2016 to 2019). Study-wide context: Among the enrolled patients, roughly 17% had an objective response, and approximately 33% reached disease control.

The study at large found these results: Early dynamic changes in blood T cell clones, together with increased serum interferon-beta after radiation, were reported as the strongest predictors of response. After treatment with radiotherapy and ipilimumab, TCR clones that originated in tumors expanded in peripheral blood.

A remark on this clone: It lacks a known antigen. It has no much larger one-base neighbor in the sample; base qualities were not kept.

In this study, focal radiation therapy paired with CTLA-4 blockade (ipilimumab) was tested in patients who had chemo-refractory metastatic non-small-cell lung cancer. The receptor library was made with the immunoSEQ multiplex PCR assay. The table comes from immuneACCESS by way of TCRdb, which keeps in-frame sequences with V and J called. Part of the clones is missing from these tables; in studies checked, under half for an unresolved V gene and the rest for unknown reasons. Recorded for this sample are about 80,000 clones; under 80% of them occurred a single time. The top ten clonotypes cover about 23% of the sample. The receptor was derived from a human donor with non-small cell lung cancer whose response to radiotherapy plus ipilimumab could not be evaluated. Some clones in this sample may be carry-over from other donors' samples. The material was peripheral blood, obtained from a patient treated with radiotherapy plus ipilimumab.

The nucleotides are TGTGCCAGCAGCGCGGGACTAGCGGCAGATACGCAGTATTTT. Its translation is CASSAGLAADTQYF. This chain is built from TRBV7-2 and TRBJ2-3; the central 11 bases match TRBD2. V loses 5 bases at its end and J loses 4 bases; junction bases beyond the gene matches: 2. The CDR1 and CDR2 encoded by the germline V gene are SGHTA and FQGNSA. From its cysteine to its phenylalanine, the CDR3 spans 14 amino acids. The retained sequence is limited to the CDR3, 42 bases, with the frame set at the first base.